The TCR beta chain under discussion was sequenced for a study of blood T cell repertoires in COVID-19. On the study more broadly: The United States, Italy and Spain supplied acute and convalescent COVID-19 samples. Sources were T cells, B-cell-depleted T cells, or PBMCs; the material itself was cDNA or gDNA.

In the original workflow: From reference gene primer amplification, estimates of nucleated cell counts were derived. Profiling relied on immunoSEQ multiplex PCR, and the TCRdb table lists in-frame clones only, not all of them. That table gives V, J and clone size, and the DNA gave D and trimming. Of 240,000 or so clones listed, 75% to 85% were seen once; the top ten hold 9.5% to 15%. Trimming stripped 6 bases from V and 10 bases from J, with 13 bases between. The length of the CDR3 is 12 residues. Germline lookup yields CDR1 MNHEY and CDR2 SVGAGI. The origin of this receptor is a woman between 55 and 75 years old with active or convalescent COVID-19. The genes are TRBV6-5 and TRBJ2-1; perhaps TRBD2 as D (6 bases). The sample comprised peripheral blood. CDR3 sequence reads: CASRRTNREQFF. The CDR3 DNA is TGTGCCAGCAGACGGACTAATCGCGAGCAGTTCTTC.